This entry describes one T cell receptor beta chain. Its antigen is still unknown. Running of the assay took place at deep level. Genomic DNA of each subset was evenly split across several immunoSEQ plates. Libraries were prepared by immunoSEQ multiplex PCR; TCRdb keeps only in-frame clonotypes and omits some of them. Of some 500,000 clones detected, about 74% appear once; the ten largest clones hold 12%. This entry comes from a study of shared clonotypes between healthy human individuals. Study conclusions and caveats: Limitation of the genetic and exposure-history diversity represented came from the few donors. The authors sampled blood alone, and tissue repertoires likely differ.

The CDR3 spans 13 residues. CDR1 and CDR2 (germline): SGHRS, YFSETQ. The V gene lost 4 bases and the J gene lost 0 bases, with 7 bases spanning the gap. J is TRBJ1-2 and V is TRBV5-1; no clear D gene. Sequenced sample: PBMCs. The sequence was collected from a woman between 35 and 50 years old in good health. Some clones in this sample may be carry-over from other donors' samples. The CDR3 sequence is CASSPDTNYGYTF. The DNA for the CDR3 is TGCGCCAGCAGCCCGGATACTAACTATGGCTACACCTTC. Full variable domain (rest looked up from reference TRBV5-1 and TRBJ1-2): KAGVTQTPRYLIKTRGQQVTLSCSPISGHRSVSWYQQTPGQGLQFLFEYFSETQRNKGNFPGRFSGRQFSNSRSEMNVSTLELGDSALYLCASSPDTNYGYTFGSGTRLTVV.